This T cell receptor beta chain was recovered during a study of blood T cell repertoires in COVID-19. About the study: T cells, B-cell-depleted T cells, or PBMCs supplied cDNA or gDNA.

Between the trimmed V and J ends, which lost 6 bases and 3 bases, there was a span of 15 bases. The CDR3 length is 15 residues. Germline CDR1 is LNHNV and CDR2 is YYDKDF (reference sequence). Participants came from around 25 US areas, aged about 18 to 95 years. Each participant's cohort was designated according to participant-reported clinical history. In the source study's methods: Amplification of reference gene primers provided the estimated nucleated cell counts. Profiled with immunoSEQ multiplex PCR; TCRdb holds only in-frame clones, not every one. D and trimming come from the DNA, and the V and J calls and clone size come from that table. The sample gives 150,000 to 200,000 clones, roughly 77% of which show up once; roughly 17% is in the top ten.

Sequencing was carried out using PBMCs or T cells enriched from blood (not recorded which). The sequence was collected from a woman aged 50 to 60 with acute COVID-19. V is TRBV15 and J is TRBJ1-5; D not certain. This CDR3 is CATRELPTLNQPQHF. The CDR3 DNA reads as TGTGCCACCAGAGAATTACCGACACTCAATCAGCCCCAGCATTTT.